One and the same sample provided the 3 T cell receptor beta chains below, sequenced in a study of blood T cells in healthy people across ages. With a J-beta primer mix and a sample-barcoded 5' primer, a second PCR ran about 7 to 12 cycles. TCRdb reprocessed the 5' RACE reads via MiXCR and lists one record per CDR3 protein. The sample carries 1.8 million or so distinct CDR3 sequences, about 39% recorded once. Sequencing was carried out using blood. The origin of the receptors is a human donor in good health.

The chain uses TRBV20-1 and TRBJ2-3, with a possible D match to TRBD2 (6 bases). This CDR3 is 13 amino acids long. Germline CDR1 is DFQATT and CDR2 is SNEGSKA (reference sequence). Deletions cut 3 bases from V and 6 bases from J, with 13 bases between. This CDR3 is CSASSGGSDTQYF. The CDR3 DNA follows: TGCAGTGCTAGCTCTGGGGGGTCGGATACGCAGTATTTT.

The chain has TRBV6-2 or TRBV6-3 and TRBJ2-1; TRBD2 matches at 10 bases. Losses at the gene ends were 4 bases for V and 10 bases for J; bases not matched to a gene: 10. CDR3 length: 15 amino acids. The germline gives CDR1 MNHEY, CDR2 SVGEGT. DNA for the CDR3: TGTGCCAGCAGTTGGGAGCGGGGGGGCTCCTACGAGCAGTTCTTC. Protein sequence: CASSWERGGSYEQFF.

The chain employs TRBV6-2 or TRBV6-3 and TRBJ1-1; D not certain. Per germline, CDR1 MNHEY and CDR2 SVGEGT. This CDR3 contains 13 residues. The germline V and J ends were trimmed by 1 base and 3 bases, with 6 bases remaining between them. The CDR3 bases are TGTGCCAGCAGTTACTTGTGGGACACTGAAGCTTTCTTT. Its translation is CASSYLWDTEAFF.